This TCR beta chain was identified in a study of vaccination effects on CD4 cells after COVID-19. CDR1 and CDR2 from the germline V gene are SGHTA and FQGNSA. The length of the CDR3 is 13 residues. The V gene end was trimmed by 6 bases and the J gene end by 3 bases; junction bases not matched to a gene: 3. Viral peptide pool expansion of antigen-specific CD4+ T cells preceded sequencing in the ViraFEST assay. It was after 10 days of culture that CD4+ T cells were isolated. Every participant took two doses of the BNT162b2 or mRNA-1273 vaccine. On this clone itself: Antigen specificity is unknown.

Repertoires were generated with immunoSEQ multiplex PCR, while TCRdb's copy carries only in-frame clones and drops some. The repertoire holds tens of thousands of clones, with 82% as singletons. The clonotype originates from a human donor who received a COVID-19 vaccine. Some clones in this sample may be carry-over from other donors' samples. Source: CD4+ T cells from PBMCs cultured with HCoV-NL63 spike peptides, taken after COVID-19 vaccination. The chain combines TRBV7-2 with TRBJ2-5; 8 bases line up with TRBD1. CDR3 sequence reads: CASRRTGKETQYF. DNA of the CDR3: TGTGCCAGCAGGCGGACAGGGAAAGAGACCCAGTACTTC. Supplemented by reference TRBV7-2 and TRBJ2-5, the full variable domain reads GAGVSQSPSNKVTEKGKDVELRCDPISGHTALYWYRQSLGQGLEFLIYFQGNSAPDKSGLPSDRFSAERTGGSVSTLTIQRTQQEDSAVYLCASRRTGKETQYFGPGTRLLVL.